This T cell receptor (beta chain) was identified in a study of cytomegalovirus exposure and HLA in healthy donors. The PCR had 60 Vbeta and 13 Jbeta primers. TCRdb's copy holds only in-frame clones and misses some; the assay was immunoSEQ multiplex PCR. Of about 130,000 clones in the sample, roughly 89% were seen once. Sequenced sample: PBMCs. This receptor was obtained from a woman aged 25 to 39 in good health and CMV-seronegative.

The CDR3 loop is CASSPGMAVGLSETQYF. The DNA of the CDR3 is TGTGCCAGCTCACCAGGCATGGCGGTGGGGCTTAGTGAGACCCAGTACTTC. V and J are TRBV18 and TRBJ2-5; a weak D match, TRBD1 (5 bases). Germline CDR1 and CDR2: KGHSH and LQKENI. V was trimmed by 2 bases and J by 5 bases, leaving 21 bases between them. The CDR3 is 17 residues long.